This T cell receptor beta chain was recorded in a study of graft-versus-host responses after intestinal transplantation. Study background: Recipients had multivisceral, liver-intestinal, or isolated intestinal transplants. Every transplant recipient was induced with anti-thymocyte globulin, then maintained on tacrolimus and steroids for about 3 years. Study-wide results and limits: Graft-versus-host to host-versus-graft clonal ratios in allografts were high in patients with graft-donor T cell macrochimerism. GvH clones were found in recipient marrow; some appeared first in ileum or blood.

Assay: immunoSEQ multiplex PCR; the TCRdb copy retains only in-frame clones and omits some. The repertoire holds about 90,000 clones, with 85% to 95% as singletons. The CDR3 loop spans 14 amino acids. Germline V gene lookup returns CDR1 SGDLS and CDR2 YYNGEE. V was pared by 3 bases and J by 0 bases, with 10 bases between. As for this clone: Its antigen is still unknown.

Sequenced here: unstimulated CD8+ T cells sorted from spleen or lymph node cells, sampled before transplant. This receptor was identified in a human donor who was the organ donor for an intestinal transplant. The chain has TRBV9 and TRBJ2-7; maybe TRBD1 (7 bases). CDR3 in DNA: TGTGCCAGCAGCGCGGGGGACAGCTCCTACGAGCAGTACTTC. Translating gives CASSAGDSSYEQYF.